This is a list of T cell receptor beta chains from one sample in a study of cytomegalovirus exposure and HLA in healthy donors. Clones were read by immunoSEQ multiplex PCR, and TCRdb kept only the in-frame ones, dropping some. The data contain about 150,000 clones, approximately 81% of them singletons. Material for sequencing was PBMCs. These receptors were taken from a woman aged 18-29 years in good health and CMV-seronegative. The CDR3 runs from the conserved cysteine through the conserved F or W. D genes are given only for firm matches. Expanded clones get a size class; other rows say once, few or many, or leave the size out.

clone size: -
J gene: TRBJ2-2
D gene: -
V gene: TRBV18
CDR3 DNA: TGTGCCAGCTCACCAGTGGCAGGGAACACCGGGGAGCTGTTTTTT
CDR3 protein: CASSPVAGNTGELFF

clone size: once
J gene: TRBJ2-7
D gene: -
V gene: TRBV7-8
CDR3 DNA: TGTGCCAGCAGCTTAGCAAGCGGAGTTAACTACGAGCAGTACTTC
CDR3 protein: CASSLASGVNYEQYF

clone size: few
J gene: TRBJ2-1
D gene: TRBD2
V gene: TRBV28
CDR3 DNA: TGTGCCAGCAGTTTATCCCGACGCGGGAGGCCCCAATTGGTCTTC
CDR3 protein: CASSLSRRGRPQLVF

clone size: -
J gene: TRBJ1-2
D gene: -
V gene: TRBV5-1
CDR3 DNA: TGCGCCAGCAGCCCGGGATTCTATGGCTACACCTTC
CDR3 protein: CASSPGFYGYTF

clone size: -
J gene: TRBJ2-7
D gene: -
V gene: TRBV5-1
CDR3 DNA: TGCGCCAGCAGCTTATCTAACCGCAACGAGCAGTACTTC
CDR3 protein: CASSLSNRNEQYF

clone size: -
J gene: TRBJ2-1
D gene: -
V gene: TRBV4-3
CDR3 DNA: TGCGCCAGCAGCCAAGATCGACTATACAATGAGCAGTTCTTC
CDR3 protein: CASSQDRLYNEQFF

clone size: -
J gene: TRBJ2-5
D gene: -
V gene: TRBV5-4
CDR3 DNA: TGTGCCAGCAGCAAAGCCGCAACAGAGACCCAGTACTTC
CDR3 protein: CASSKAATETQYF

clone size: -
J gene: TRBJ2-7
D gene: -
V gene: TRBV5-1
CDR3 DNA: TGCGCCAGCAGCTCGAGACAGACCTACGAGCAGTACTTC
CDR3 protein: CASSSRQTYEQYF

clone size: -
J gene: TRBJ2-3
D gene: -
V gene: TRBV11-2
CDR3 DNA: TGTGCCAGCAGCCCACTGCCAGATACGCAGTATTTT
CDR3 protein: CASSPLPDTQYF

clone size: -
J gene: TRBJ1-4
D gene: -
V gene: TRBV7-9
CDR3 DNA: TGTGCCAGCAGCCTTGGGGCCACGGTCGAAAAACTGTTTTTT
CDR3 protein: CASSLGATVEKLFF

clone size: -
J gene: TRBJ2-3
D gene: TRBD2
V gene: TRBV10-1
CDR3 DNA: TGCGCCAGCAGTGAGGCAACTAGCGGGGGAACAGATACGCAGTATTTT
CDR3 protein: CASSEATSGGTDTQYF

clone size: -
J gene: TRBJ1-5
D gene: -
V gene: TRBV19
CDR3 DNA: TGTGCCAGTAGTATCCGGGACTACGGGCAGCCCCAGCATTTT
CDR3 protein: CASSIRDYGQPQHF

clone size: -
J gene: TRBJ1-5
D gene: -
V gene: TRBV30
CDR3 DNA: TGTGCCTGGAGTCAACAGGGCAATCAGCCCCAGCATTTT
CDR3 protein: CAWSQQGNQPQHF

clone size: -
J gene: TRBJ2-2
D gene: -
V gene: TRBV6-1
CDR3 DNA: TGTGCCAGCACCTTCCAGGAACTTTACACCGGGGAGCTGTTTTTT
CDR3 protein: CASTFQELYTGELFF

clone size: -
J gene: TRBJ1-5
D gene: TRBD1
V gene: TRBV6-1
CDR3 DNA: TGTGCCAGCAGTCGTACAGGGGGCAATCAGCCCCAGCATTTT
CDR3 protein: CASSRTGGNQPQHF

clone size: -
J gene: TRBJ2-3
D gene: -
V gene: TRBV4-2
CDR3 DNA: TGTGCCAGCAGCCTAACCGGAGCCTCCGAGACAGATACGCAGTATTTT
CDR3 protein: CASSLTGASETDTQYF

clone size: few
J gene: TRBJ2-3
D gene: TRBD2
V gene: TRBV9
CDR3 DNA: TGTGCCAGCAGTGTAGCGGGAGGCTACACAGATACGCAGTATTTT
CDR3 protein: CASSVAGGYTDTQYF

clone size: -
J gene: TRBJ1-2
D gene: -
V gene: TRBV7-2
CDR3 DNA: TGTGCCAGCAGCGAAGGGGGAGCTAACTATGGCTACACCTTC
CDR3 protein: CASSEGGANYGYTF

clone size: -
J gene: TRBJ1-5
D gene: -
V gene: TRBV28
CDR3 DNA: TGTGCCAGCAGTCCCGCGGGGGGCGCCATCCAGCCCCAGCATTTT
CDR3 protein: CASSPAGGAIQPQHF

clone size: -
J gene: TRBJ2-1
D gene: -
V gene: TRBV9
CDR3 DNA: TGTGCCAGCACCACGGACTGGGAAAAGGACAATGAGCAGTTCTTC
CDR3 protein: CASTTDWEKDNEQFF

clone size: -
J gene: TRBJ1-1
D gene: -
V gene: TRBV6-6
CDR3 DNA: TGTGCCAGCAGTTACCCAATGGGCCCACTCCTCAAAGCTTTCTTT
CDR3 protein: CASSYPMGPLLKAFF

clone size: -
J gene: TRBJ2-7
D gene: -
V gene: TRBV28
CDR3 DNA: TGTGCCAGCAATTTTGAGGGCCGTGGCTCCTACGAGCAGTACTTC
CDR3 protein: CASNFEGRGSYEQYF

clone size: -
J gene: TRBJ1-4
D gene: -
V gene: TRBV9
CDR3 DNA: TGTGCCAGCAGCGCCGAGGGGGGGATCAATGAAAAACTGTTTTTT
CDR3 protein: CASSAEGGINEKLFF

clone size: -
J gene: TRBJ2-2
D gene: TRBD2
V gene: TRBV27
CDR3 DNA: TGTGCCAGCAGTAGCGGGGAAGCCGGGGAGCTGTTTTTT
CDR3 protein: CASSSGEAGELFF

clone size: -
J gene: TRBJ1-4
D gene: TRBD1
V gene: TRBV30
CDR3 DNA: TGTGCCTGGAGGTTGACAGGGAATGAAAAACTGTTTTTT
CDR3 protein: CAWRLTGNEKLFF

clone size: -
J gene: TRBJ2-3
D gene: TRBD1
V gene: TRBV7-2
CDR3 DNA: TGTGCCAGCAGCTTAAGTGGGACAGGGGGCGCGGATACGCAGTATTTT
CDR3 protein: CASSLSGTGGADTQYF

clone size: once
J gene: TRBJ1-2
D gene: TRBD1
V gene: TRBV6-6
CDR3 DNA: TGTGCCAGCAGTTACGCGGACAGGGTATACTATGGCTACACCTTC
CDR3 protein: CASSYADRVYYGYTF

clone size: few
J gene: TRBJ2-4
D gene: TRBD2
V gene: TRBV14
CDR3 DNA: TGTGCCAGCAGCCTAAATAGCGGGGCCACTCAGTACTTC
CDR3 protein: CASSLNSGATQYF

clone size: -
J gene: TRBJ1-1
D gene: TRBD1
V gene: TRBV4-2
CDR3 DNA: TGTGCCAGCAGGCCCCCGGACAGGGGCACTGAAGCTTTCTTT
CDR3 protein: CASRPPDRGTEAFF

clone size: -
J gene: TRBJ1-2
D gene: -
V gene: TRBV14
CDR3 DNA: TGTGCCAGCAGCCAAGAATCCAGGGGAAGACACTATGGCTACACCTTC
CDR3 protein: CASSQESRGRHYGYTF

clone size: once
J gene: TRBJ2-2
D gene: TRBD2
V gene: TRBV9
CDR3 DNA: TGTGCCAGCAGCGTAGGCCCTAGCGGCAACACCGGGGAGCTGTTTTTT
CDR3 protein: CASSVGPSGNTGELFF

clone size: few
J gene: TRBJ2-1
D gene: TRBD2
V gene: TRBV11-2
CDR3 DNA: TGTGCCAGCGAGCGTAGCGGGAGTGCAAATGAGCAGTTCTTC
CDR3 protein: CASERSGSANEQFF

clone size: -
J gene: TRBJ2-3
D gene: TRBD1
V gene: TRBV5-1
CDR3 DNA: TGCGCCAGCAGCCCCGGGACAGGGGCTGGAGATACGCAGTATTTT
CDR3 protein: CASSPGTGAGDTQYF

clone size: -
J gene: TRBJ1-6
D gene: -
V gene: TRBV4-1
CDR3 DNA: TGCGCCAGCAGCCCTGAGGCCGCGGGGTCACCCCTCCACTTT
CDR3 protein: CASSPEAAGSPLHF

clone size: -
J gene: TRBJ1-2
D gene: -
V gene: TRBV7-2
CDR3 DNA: TGTGCCAGCAGCCCAGACTCAGGGGAAATCTTATCGTATGGCTACACCTTC
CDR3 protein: CASSPDSGEILSYGYTF

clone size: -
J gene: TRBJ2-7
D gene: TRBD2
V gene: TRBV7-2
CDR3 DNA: TGTGCCAGCAGCGTTACTAGCGGGAGCTACGAGCAGTACTTC
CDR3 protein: CASSVTSGSYEQYF

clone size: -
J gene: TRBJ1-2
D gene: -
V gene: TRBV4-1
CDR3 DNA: TGCGCCAGCAGCCAAGTCCCCGGTAACTATGGCTACACCTTC
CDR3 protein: CASSQVPGNYGYTF

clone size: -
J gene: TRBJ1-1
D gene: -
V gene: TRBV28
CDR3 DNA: TGTGCCAGCAGTTTATACAGGGAGAACACTGAAGCTTTCTTT
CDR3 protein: CASSLYRENTEAFF